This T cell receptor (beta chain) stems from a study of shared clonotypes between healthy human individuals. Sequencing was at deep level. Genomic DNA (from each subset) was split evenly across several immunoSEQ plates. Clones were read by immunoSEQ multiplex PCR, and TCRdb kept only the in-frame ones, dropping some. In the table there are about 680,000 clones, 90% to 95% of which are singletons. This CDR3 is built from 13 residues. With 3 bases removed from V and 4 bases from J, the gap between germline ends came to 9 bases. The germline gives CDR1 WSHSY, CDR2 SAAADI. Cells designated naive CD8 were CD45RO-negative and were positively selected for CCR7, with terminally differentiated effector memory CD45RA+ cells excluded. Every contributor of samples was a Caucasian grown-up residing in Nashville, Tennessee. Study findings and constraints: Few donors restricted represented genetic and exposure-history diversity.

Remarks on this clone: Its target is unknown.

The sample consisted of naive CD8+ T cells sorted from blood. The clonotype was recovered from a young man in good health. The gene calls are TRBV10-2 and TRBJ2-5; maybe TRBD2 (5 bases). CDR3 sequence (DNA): TGCGCCAGCAGTGATGCGGGCGGAGAGACCCAGTACTTC. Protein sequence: CASSDAGGETQYF.